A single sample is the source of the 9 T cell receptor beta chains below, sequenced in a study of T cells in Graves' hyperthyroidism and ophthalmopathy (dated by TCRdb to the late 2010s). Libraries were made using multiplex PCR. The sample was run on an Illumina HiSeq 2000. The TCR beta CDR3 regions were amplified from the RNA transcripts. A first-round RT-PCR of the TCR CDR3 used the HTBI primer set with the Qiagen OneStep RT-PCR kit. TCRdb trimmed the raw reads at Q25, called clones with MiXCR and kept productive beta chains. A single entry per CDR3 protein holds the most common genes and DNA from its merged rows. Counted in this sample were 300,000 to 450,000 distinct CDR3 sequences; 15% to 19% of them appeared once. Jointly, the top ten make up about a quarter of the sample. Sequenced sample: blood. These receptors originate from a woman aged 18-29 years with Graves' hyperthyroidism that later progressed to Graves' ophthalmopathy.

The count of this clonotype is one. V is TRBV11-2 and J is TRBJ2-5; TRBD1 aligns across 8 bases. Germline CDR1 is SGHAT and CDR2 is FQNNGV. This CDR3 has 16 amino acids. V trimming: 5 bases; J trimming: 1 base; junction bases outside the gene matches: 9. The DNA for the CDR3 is TGTGCCAGCAGCCCCCGCGGGACAGGCGCCCAAGAGACCCAGTACTTC. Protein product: CASSPRGTGAQETQYF.

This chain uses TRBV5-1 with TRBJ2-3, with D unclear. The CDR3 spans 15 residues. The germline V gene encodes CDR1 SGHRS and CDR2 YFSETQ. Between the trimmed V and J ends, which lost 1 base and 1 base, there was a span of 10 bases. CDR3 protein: CASSLLGFGTDTQYF. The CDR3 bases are TGCGCCAGCAGCTTGTTAGGATTCGGCACAGATACGCAGTATTTT.

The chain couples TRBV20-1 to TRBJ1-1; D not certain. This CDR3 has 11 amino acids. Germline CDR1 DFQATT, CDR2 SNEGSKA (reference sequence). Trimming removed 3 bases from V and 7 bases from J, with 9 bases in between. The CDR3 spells CSARPRVEAFF. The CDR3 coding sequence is TGCAGTGCTAGGCCTAGAGTTGAAGCTTTCTTT.

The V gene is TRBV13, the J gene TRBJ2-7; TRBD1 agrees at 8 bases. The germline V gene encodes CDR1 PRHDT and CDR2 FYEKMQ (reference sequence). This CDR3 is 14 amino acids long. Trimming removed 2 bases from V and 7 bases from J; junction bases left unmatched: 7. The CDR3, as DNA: TGTGCCAGCAGCTTAAGGGACAGGCTGGTGGAGCAGTACTTC. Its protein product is CASSLRDRLVEQYF.

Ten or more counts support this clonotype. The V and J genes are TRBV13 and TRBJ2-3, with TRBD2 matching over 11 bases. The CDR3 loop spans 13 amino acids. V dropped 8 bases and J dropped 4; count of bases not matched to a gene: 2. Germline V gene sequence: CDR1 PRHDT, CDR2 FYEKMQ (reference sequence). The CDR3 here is CASLAGGADTQYF. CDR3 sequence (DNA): TGTGCCAGCCTAGCGGGAGGAGCAGATACGCAGTATTTT.

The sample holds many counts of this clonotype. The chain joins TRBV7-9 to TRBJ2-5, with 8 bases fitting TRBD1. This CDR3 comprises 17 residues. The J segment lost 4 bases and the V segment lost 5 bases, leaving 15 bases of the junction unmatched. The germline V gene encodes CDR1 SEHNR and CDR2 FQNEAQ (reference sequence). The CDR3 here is CASSNIRQGQGLETQYF. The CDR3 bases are TGTGCCAGCAGCAATATCAGACAGGGGCAGGGCTTAGAGACCCAGTACTTC.

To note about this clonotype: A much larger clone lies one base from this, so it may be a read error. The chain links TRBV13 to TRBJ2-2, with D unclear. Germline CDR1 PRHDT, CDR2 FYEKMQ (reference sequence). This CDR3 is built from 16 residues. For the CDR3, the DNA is TGTGCCAGCAGCTTATCCCGCGGAAGGAACACCCGGGAGCTGTTTTTT. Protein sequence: CASSLSRGRNTRELFF. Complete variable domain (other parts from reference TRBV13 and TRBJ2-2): AAGVIQSPRHLIKEKRETATLKCYPIPRHDTVYWYQQGPGQDPQFLISFYEKMQSDKGSIPDRFSAQQFSDYHSELNMSSLELGDSALYFCASSLSRGRNTRELFFGEGSRLTVL.

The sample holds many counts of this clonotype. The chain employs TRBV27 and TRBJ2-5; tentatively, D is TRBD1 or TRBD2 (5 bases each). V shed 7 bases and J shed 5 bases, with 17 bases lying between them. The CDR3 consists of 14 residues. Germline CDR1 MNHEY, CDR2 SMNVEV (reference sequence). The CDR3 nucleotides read TGTGCCAGCAAGGGGCAAGGAGGTTCGGAGACCCAGTACTTC. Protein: CASKGQGGSETQYF.

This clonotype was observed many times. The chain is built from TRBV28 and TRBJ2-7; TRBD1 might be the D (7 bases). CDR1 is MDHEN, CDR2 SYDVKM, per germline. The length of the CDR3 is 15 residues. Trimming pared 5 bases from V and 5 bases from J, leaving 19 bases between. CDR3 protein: CASSRYFRGDHEQYF. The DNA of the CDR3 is TGTGCCAGCAGTCGATACTTCAGGGGGGATCACGAGCAGTACTTC.